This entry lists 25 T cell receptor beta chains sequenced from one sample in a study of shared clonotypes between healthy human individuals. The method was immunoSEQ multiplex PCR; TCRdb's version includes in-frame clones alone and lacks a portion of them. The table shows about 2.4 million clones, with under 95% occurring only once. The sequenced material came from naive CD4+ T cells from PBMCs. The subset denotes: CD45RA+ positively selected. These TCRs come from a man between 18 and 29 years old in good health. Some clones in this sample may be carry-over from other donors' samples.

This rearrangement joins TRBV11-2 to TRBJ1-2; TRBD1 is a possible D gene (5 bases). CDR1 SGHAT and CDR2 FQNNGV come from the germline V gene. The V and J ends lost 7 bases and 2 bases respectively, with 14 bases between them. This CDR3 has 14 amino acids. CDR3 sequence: CASTTGGSNYGYTF. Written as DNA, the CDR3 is TGTGCCAGCACCACTGGGGGATCCAACTATGGCTACACCTTC.

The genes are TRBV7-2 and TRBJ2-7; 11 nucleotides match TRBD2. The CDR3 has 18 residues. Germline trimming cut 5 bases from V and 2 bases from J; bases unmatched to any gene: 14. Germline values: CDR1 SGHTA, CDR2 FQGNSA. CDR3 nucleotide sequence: TGTGCCAGCAGCCCAAAGGGACTAGCGGTCTTCGAAACCTACGAGCAGTACTTC. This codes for CASSPKGLAVFETYEQYF.

CDR3 bases: TGCAGCGTTGCACCGTTCTTCAGGGGGACCCTGAACACCGGGGAGCTGTTTTTT. It encodes CSVAPFFRGTLNTGELFF. The chain carries TRBV29-1 and TRBJ2-2, with 7 bases identical to TRBD1. CDR1 SQVTM and CDR2 ANQGSEA come from the germline V gene. The CDR3 spans 18 residues. V was pared by 4 bases and J by 1 base, with 15 bases of the junction left unmatched.

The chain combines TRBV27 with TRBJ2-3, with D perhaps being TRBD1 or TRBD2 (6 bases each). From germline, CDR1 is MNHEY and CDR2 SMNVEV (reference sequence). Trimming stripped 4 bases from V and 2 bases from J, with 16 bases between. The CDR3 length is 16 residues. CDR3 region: CASSSGGRGPTDTQYF. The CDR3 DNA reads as TGTGCCAGCAGTTCCGGGGGCAGGGGACCCACAGATACGCAGTATTTT.

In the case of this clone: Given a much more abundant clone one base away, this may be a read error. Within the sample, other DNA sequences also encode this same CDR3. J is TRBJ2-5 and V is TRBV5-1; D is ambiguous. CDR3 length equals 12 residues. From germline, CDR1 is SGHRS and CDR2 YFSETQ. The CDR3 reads CASSLDQETQYF. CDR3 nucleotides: TGCGCCAGCAGCTTGGACCAGGAGACCCAGTACTTC.

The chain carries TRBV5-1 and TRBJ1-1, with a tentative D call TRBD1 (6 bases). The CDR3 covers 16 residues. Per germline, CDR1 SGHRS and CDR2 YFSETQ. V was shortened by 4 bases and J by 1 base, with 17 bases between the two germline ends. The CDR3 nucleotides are TGCGCCAGCAGCCCCTACTCAGGGACAAGGAACACTGAAGCTTTCTTT. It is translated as CASSPYSGTRNTEAFF.

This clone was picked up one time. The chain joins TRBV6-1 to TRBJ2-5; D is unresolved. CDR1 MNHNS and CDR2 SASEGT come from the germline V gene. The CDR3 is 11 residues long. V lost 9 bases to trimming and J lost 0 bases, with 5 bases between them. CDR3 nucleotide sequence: TGTGCCAGTGGTTACCAAGAGACCCAGTACTTC. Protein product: CASGYQETQYF.

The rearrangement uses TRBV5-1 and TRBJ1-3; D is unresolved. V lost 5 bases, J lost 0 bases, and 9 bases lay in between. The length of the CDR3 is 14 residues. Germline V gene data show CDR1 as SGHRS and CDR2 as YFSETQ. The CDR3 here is CASSYDPSGNTIYF. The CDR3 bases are TGCGCCAGCAGTTACGACCCCTCTGGAAACACCATATATTTT. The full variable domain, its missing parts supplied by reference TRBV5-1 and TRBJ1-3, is KAGVTQTPRYLIKTRGQQVTLSCSPISGHRSVSWYQQTPGQGLQFLFEYFSETQRNKGNFPGRFSGRQFSNSRSEMNVSTLELGDSALYLCASSYDPSGNTIYFGEGSWLTVV.

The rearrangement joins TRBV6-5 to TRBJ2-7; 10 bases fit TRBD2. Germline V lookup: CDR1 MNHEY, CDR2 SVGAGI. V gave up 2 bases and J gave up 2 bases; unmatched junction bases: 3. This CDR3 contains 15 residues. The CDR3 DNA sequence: TGTGCCAGCAGTTACCAGCGGGAGGGTGCCTACGAGCAGTACTTC. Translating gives CASSYQREGAYEQYF.

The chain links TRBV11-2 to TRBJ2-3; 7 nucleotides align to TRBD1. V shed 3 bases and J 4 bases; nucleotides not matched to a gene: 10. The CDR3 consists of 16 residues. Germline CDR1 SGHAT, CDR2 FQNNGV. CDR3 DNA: TGTGCCAGCAGCTTTCGACAGGGTCGGTCGGCAGATACGCAGTATTTT. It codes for CASSFRQGRSADTQYF. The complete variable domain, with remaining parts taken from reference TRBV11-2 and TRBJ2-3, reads EAGVAQSPRYKIIEKRQSVAFWCNPISGHATLYWYQQILGQGPKLLIQFQNNGVVDDSQLPKDRFSAERLKGVDSTLKIQPAKLEDSAVYLCASSFRQGRSADTQYFGPGTRLTVL.

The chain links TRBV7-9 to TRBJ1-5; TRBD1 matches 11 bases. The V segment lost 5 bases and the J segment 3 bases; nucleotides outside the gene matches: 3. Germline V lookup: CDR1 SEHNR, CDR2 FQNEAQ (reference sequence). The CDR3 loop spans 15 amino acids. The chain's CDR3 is CASSGTGGYNQPQHF. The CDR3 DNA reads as TGTGCCAGCAGCGGGACAGGGGGTTACAATCAGCCCCAGCATTTT.

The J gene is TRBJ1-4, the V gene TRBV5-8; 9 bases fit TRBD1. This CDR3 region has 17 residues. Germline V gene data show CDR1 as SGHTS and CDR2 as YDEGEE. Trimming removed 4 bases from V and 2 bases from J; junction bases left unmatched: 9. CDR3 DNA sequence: TGTGCCAGCAGCCTAACAGGGGGCGCGGGGACTAATGAAAAACTGTTTTTT. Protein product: CASSLTGGAGTNEKLFF.

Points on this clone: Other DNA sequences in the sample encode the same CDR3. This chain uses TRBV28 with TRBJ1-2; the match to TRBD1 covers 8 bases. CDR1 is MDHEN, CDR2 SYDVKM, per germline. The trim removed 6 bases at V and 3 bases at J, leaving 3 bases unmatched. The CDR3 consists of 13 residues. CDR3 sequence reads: CASSSGQDYGYTF. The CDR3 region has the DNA TGTGCCAGCAGCTCGGGACAGGACTATGGCTACACCTTC.

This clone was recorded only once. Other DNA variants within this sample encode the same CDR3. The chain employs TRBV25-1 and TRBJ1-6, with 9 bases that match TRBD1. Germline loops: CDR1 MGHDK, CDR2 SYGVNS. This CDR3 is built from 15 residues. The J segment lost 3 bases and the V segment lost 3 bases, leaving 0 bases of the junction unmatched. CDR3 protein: CASSEDRGYNSPLHF. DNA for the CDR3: TGTGCCAGCAGTGAGGACAGGGGCTATAATTCACCCCTCCACTTT.

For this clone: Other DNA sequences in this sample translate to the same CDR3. CDR3 bases: TGTGCCAGCAGCCTAGGGGGCAGGAACACTGAAGCTTTCTTT. Translating gives CASSLGGRNTEAFF. The rearrangement uses TRBV7-2 and TRBJ1-1; TRBD1 matches at 7 bases. CDR1 SGHTA and CDR2 FQGNSA come from the germline V gene. The CDR3 has 14 residues. V gave up 5 bases and J gave up 1 base; unmatched junction bases: 4.

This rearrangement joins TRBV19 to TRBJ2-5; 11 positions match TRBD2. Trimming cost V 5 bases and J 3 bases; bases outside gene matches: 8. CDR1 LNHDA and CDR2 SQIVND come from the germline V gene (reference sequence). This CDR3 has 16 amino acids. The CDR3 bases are TGTGCCAGTAGTCCGGGCGAGGGACTAGCGGAAGAGACCCAGTACTTC. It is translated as CASSPGEGLAEETQYF.

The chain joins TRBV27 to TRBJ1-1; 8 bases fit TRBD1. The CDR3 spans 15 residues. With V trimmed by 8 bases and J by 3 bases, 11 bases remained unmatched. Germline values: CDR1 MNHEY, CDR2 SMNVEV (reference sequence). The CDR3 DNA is TGTGCCAGCGGAGAGGGACAGGCGGACTACACTGAAGCTTTCTTT. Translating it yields CASGEGQADYTEAFF.

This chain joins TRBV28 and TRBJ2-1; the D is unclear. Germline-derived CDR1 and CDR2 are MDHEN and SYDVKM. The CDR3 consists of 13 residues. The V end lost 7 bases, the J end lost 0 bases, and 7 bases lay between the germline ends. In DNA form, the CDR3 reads TGTGCCAGCACGAGGAGCTCCTACAATGAGCAGTTCTTC. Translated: CASTRSSYNEQFF.

The DNA of the CDR3 is TGTGCCAGCAGCTGGTGGGACTATCCGTCCCCCCCCTCTACGCAGTATTTT. It codes for CASSWWDYPSPPSTQYF. This chain joins TRBV7-2 and TRBJ2-3, with 7 bases that match TRBD2. CDR3 length equals 17 residues. The V gene end was trimmed by 4 bases and the J gene end by 8 bases; junction bases not matched to a gene: 18. CDR1 SGHTA and CDR2 FQGNSA come from the germline V gene.

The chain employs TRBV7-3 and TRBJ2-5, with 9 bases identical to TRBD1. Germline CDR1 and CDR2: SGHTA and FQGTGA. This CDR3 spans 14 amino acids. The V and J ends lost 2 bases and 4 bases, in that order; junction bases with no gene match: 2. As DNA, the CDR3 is TGTGCCAGCAGCTTAGACAGGGGGATAGAGACCCAGTACTTC. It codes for CASSLDRGIETQYF.

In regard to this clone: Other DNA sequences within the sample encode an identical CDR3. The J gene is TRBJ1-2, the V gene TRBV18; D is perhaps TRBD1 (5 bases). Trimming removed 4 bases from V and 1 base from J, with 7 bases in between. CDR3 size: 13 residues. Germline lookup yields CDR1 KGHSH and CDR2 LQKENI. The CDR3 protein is CASSQQGNYGYTF. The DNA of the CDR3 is TGTGCCAGCTCACAGCAGGGTAACTATGGCTACACCTTC.

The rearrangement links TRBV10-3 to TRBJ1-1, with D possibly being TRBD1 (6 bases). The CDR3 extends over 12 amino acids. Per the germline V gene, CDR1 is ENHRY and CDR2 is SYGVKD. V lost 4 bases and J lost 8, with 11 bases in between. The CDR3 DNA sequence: TGTGCCATCAGTGGCAGGGGTAGGGAAGCTTTCTTT. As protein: CAISGRGREAFF.

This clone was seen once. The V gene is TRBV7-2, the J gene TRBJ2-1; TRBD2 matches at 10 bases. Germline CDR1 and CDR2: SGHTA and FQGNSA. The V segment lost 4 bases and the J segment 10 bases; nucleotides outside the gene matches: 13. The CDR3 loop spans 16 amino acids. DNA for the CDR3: TGTGCCAGCAGCTCACAGGGACTAGCGCCGCTTGGGGAGCAGTTCTTC. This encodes CASSSQGLAPLGEQFF.

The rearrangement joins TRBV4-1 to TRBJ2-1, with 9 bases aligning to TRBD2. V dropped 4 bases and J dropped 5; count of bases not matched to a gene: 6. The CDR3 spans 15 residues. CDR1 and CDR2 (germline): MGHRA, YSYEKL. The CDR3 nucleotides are TGCGCCAGCAGCCTGATAGCGGGAGCGAACAATGAGCAGTTCTTC. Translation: CASSLIAGANNEQFF.

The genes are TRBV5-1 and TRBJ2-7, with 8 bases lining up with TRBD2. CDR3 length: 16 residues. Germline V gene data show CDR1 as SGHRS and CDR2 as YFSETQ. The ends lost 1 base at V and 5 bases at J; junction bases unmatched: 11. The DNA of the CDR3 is TGCGCCAGCAGCTTGAGGGAGCGCGGGAGGCTTCACGAGCAGTACTTC. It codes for CASSLRERGRLHEQYF.